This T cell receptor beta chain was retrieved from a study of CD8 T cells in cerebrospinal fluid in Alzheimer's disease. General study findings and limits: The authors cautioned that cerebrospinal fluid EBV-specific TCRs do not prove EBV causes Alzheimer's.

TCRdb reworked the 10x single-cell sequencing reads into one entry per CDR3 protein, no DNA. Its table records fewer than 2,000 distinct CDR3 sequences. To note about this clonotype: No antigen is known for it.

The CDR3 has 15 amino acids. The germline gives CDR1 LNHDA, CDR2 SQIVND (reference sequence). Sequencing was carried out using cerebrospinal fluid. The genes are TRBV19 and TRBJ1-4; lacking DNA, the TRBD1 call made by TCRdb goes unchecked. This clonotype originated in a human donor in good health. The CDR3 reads CASSIYGTEDEKLFF.